The clone carrying this TCR beta chain has more than one count but fewer than ten. Its antigen remains unknown. This specimen belongs to a study of CD8 T cells in ankylosing spondylitis. General study results and limits: Several highly homologous variants made up a TCR beta motif, and this motif appeared characteristic of ankylosing spondylitis blood. A number of the motif variants had already been described in reactive arthritis synovial fluid and blood. According to the report, clones linked to the disease were significantly enriched in matched synovial fluid samples taken from ankylosing spondylitis patients.

By quantitative 5'-RACE with molecular barcodes, the TCR beta libraries were made. TCRdb called the 5' RACE reads again in MiXCR, with one record for every CDR3 protein. The sample contains about 800,000 distinct CDR3 sequences, about 10% of which appear only once. This sequence originates from a male donor with ankylosing spondylitis. Sequenced: blood, either unsorted or a sorted T cell fraction (not recorded which).

The CDR3 bases are TGCAGTGCTAGTCGGAGGTCGAGCAATGAGCAGTTCTTC. It translates to CSASRRSSNEQFF. The chain joins TRBV20-1 to TRBJ2-1, with D possibly matching TRBD2 (5 bases). There are 13 residues in the CDR3. The germline CDR1 and CDR2 sequences are DFQATT and SNEGSKA (reference sequence). V was cut by 3 bases and J by 6 bases, with 12 bases left in between.